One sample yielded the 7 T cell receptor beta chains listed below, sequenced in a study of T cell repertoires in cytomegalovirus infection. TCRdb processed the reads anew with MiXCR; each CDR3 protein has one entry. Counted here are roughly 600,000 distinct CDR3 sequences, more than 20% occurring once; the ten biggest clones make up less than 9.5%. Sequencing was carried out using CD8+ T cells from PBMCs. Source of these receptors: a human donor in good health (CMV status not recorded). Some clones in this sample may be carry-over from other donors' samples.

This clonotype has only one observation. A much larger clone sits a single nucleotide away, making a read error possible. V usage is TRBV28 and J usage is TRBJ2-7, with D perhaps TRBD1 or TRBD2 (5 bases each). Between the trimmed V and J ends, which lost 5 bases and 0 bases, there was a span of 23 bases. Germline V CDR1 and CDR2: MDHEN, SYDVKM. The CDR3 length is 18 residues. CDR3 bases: TGTGCCAGCAGTCCTGTGGGGAGAATCGGGGCAAGCTCCTACGAGCAGTACGTC. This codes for CASSPVGRIGASSYEQYV.

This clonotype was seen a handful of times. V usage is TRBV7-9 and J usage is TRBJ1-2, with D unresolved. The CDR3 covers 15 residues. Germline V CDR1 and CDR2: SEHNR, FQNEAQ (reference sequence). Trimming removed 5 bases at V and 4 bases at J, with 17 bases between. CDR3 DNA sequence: TGTGCCAGCAGCCCAGGACCATCTAGGAGCTATGGCTACACCTTC. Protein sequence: CASSPGPSRSYGYTF.

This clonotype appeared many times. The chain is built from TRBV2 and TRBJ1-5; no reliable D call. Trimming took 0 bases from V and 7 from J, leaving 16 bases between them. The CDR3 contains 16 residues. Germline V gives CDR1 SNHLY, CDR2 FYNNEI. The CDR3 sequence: CASSEAYRERKQPQHF. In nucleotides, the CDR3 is TGTGCCAGCAGTGAAGCGTACCGGGAGCGGAAACAGCCCCAGCATTTT.

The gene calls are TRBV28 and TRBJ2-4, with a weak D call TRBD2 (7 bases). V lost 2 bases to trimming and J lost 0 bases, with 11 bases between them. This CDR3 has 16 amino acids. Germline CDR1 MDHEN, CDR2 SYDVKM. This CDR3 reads CASSLRGALAKNIQYF. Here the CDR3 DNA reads TGTGCCAGCAGTTTACGGGGGGCGCTAGCCAAAAACATTCAGTACTTC.

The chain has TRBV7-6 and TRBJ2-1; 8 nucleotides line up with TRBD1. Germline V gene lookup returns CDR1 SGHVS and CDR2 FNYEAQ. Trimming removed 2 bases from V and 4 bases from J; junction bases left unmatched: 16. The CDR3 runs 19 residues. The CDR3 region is CASSLSTDRDSSPYNEQFF. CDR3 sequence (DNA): TGTGCCAGCAGCTTATCCACGGACAGGGACAGTTCCCCGTACAATGAGCAGTTCTTC. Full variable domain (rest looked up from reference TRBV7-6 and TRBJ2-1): GAGVSQSPRYKVTKRGQDVALRCDPISGHVSLYWYRQALGQGPEFLTYFNYEAQQDKSGLPNDRFSAERPEGSISTLTIQRTEQRDSAMYRCASSLSTDRDSSPYNEQFFGPGTRLTVL.

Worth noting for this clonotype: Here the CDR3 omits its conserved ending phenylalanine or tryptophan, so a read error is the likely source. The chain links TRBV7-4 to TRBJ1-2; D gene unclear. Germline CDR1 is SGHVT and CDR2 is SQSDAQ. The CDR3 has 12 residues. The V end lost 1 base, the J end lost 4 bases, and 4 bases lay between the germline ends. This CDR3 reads CASSLGFYGYTL. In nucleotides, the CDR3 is TGTGCCAGCAGCTTAGGGTTCTATGGCTACACCCTC.

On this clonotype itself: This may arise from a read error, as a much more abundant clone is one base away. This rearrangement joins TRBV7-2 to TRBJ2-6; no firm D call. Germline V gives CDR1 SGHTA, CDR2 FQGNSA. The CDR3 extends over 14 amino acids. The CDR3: CVSKKYSGANVLTF. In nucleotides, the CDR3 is TGTGTCAGCAAGAAGTACTCTGGGGCCAACGTCCTGACTTTC.